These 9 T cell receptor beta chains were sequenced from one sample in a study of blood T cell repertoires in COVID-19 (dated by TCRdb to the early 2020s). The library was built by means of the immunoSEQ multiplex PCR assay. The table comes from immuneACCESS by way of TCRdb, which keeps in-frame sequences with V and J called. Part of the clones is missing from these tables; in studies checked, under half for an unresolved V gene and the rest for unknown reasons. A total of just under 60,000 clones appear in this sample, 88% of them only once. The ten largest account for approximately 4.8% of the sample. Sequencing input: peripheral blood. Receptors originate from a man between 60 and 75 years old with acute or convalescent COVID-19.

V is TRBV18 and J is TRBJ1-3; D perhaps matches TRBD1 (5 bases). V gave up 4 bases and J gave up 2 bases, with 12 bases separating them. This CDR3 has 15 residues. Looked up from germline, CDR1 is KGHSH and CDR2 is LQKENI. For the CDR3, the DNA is TGTGCCAGCTCACTAGCGGAGGGACCTGGAAACACCATATATTTT. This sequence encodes CASSLAEGPGNTIYF. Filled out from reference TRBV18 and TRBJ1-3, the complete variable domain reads NAGVMQNPRHLVRRRGQEARLRCSPMKGHSHVYWYRQLPEEGLKFMVYLQKENIIDESGMPKERFSAEFPKEGPSILRIQQVVRGDSAAYFCASSLAEGPGNTIYFGEGSWLTVV.

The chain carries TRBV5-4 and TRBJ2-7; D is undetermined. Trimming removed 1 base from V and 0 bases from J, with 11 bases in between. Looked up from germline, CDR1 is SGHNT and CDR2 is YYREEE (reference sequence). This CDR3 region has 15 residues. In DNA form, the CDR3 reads TGTGCCAGCAGCTTGTCGCAGGCGCACTCCTACGAGCAGTACTTC. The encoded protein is CASSLSQAHSYEQYF.

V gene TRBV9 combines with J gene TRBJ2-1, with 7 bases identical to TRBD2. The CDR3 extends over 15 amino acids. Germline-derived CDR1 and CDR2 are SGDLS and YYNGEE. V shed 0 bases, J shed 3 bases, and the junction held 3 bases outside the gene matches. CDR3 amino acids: CASSVDSGRYNEQFF. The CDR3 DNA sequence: TGTGCCAGCAGCGTAGATAGCGGGCGCTACAATGAGCAGTTCTTC.

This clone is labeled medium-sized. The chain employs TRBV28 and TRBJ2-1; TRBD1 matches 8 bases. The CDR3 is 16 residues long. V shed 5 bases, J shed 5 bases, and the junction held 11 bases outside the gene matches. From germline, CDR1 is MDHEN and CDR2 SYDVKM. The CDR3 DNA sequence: TGTGCCAGCAGTCCCCATTTGGGGACAGGCGACAATGAGCAGTTCTTC. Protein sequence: CASSPHLGTGDNEQFF.

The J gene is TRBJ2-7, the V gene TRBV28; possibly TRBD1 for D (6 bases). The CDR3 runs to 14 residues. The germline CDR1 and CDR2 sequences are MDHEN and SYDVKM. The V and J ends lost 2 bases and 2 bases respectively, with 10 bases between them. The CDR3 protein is CASSLSPGAYEQYF. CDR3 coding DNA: TGTGCCAGCAGTTTAAGCCCAGGGGCCTACGAGCAGTACTTC.

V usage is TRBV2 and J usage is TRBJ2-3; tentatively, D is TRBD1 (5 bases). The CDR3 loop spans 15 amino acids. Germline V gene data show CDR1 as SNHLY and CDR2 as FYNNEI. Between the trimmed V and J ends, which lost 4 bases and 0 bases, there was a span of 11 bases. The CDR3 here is CASSVMDTSTDTQYF. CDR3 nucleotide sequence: TGTGCCAGCAGTGTCATGGACACTAGCACAGATACGCAGTATTTT. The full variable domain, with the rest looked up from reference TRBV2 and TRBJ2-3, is EPEVTQTPSHQVTQMGQEVILRCVPISNHLYFYWYRQILGQKVEFLVSFYNNEISEKSEIFDDQFSVERPDGSNFTLKIRSTKLEDSAMYFCASSVMDTSTDTQYFGPGTRLTVL.

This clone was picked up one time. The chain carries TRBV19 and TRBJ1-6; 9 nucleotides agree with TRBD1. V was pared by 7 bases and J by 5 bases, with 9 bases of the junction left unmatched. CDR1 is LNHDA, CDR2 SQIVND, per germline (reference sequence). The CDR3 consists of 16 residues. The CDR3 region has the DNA TGTGCCAGTACCATCGGGGGACAGGGAAATAATTCACCCCTCCACTTT. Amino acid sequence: CASTIGGQGNNSPLHF.

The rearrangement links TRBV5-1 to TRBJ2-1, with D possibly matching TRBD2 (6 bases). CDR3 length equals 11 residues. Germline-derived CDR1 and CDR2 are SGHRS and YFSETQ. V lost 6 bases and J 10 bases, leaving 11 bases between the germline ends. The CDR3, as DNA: TGCGCCAGCACCCTCGGGGGAGAGCAGTTCTTC. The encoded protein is CASTLGGEQFF.

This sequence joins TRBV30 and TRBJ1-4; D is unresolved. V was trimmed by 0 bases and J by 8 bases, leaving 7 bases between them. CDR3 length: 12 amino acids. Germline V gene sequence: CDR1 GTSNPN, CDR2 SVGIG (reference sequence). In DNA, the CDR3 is TGTGCCTGGAGTGTATTCTCCGAAAAACTGTTTTTT. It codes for CAWSVFSEKLFF.